This T cell receptor (beta chain) stems from a study of TIL therapy for anti-PD-1-resistant metastatic lung cancer. Study in general: Tumors carried a median about 1.5 non-synonymous mutations per megabase.

In the case of this clone: Its target is unknown.

V dropped 11 bases and J dropped 6 bases, with 18 bases sitting between them. The CDR3 loop spans 13 amino acids. Looked up from germline, CDR1 is SEHNR and CDR2 is FQNEAQ (reference sequence). This was the immunoSEQ v3 assay. Sequenced by immunoSEQ multiplex PCR; TCRdb stores in-frame clones only, minus some. Of about 7,000 clones listed, 50% to 70% are singletons. Whole-study findings and limits: Many TIL product clones were absent from baseline tumor, suggesting clonal contraction.

The time point is: pre-treatment sample, taken before nivolumab and TIL therapy. Tumor tissue came from excised metastases, mostly pleural nodules or supraclavicular lymph nodes. This receptor was identified in a person between 25 and 79 years old with non-small cell lung cancer. This rearrangement joins TRBV7-9 to TRBJ2-3; D is perhaps TRBD1 (6 bases). The sample in question was tumor tissue, obtained at baseline. In DNA form, the CDR3 reads TGTGCCGGGCAAACAGGGAACCCCGATACGCAGTATTTT. Encoded protein: CAGQTGNPDTQYF.